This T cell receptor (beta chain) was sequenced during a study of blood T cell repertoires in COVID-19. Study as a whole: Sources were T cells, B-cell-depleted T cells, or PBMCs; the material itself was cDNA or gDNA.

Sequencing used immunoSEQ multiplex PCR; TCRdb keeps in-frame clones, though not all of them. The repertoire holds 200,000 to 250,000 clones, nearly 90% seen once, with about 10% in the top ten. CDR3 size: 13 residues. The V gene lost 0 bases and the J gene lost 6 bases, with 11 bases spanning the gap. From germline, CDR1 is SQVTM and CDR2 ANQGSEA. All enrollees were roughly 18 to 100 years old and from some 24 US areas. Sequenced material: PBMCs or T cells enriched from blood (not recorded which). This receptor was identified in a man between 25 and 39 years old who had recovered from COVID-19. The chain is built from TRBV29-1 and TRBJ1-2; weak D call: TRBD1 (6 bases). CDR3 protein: CSVEDPEGDGYTF. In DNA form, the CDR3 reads TGCAGCGTTGAAGATCCCGAGGGGGATGGCTACACCTTC.